Given below is one TCR beta chain in context. This sample was taken from a study of blood T cell repertoires in COVID-19. In the study overall: The samples span acute and convalescent COVID-19 from the United States, Italy and Spain. Sample material is recorded as cDNA or gDNA derived from T cells, B-cell-depleted T cells, or PBMCs.

The authors' processing: Counts of nucleated cells, estimated from reference gene primer amplification, were obtained. TCRdb's table, derived via immunoSEQ multiplex PCR, lists solely in-frame clones and lacks some. V and J calls and clone size are copied from that table; D and trimming were computed from the DNA. The sample includes roughly 260,000 clones, 88% seen only once; the top ten take about 11%. Seattle researchers signed up patients amid active infection and tracked them longitudinally. The germline V gene has CDR1 MDHEN and CDR2 SYDVKM. The CDR3 has 12 residues. Trimming stripped 6 bases from V and 10 bases from J, with 13 bases between.

This TCR was recovered from a woman under 40 with COVID-19, enrolled during active disease. Sequencing was carried out using peripheral blood. The J gene is TRBJ1-5, the V gene TRBV28; D unclear. CDR3 in amino acids: CASRDDSIPQHF. In nucleotides, the CDR3 is TGTGCCAGCAGGGATGACTCGATTCCCCAGCATTTT.